Sequencing of this T cell receptor beta chain was carried out in a study of blood T cell repertoires in COVID-19. Study-wide context: Spain, Italy and the United States supplied samples that represented acute and convalescent COVID-19.

The germline CDR1 and CDR2 sequences are LNHNV and YYDKDF (reference sequence). The CDR3 is 16 residues long. Trimming took 0 bases from V and 4 from J, leaving 15 bases between them. In the authors' methods: Nucleated cell counts were estimated from reference gene primer amplification. Only in-frame clones appear in the TCRdb table, and some are missing; sequencing was by immunoSEQ multiplex PCR. V and J calls and clone size follow that table, whereas D and trimming were derived from the DNA. The sample records 120,000 to 150,000 clones, 80% to 90% being singletons. The receptor's source is a man between 18 and 29 years old with COVID-19, enrolled during active disease. The sample taken for sequencing was peripheral blood. The V gene is TRBV15, the J gene TRBJ1-2; D unclear. The CDR3 protein is CATSREASLTGYGYTF. In DNA, the CDR3 is TGTGCCACCAGCAGAGAGGCCAGTCTGACTGGCTATGGCTACACCTTC.